The 27 T cell receptor beta chains below come from one sample, sequenced in a study of blood T cell repertoires in COVID-19. Profiled with immunoSEQ multiplex PCR; TCRdb holds only in-frame clones, not every one. The sample lists around 70,000 clones; roughly 90% were seen once. Sequencing input: peripheral blood. The source of these receptors is a man between 45 and 60 years old with acute or convalescent COVID-19.

The V gene is TRBV7-7, the J gene TRBJ2-7; the match to TRBD1 covers 7 bases. V was clipped by 5 bases and J by 1 base; unmatched bases: 11. Per the germline V gene, CDR1 is SSHAT and CDR2 is FNYEAQ (reference sequence). CDR3 length equals 16 residues. The DNA of the CDR3 is TGTGCCAGCAGCCCAAAGGGACAGCAGACATCCTACGAGCAGTACTTC. Translation: CASSPKGQQTSYEQYF.

The J gene is TRBJ2-2, the V gene TRBV7-6, with TRBD2 matching 10 bases. The CDR3 is 15 residues long. Germline CDR1 SGHVS, CDR2 FNYEAQ. J lost 7 bases, V lost 9 bases, and 11 bases had no gene match. CDR3 in DNA: TGTGCCAGTACTAGCGGGACATCTGGTCGCGGGGAGCTGTTTTTT. It codes for CASTSGTSGRGELFF.

The J gene is TRBJ1-3, the V gene TRBV28; 7 bases agree with TRBD1. Looked up from germline, CDR1 is MDHEN and CDR2 is SYDVKM. CDR3 length: 15 residues. After removal of 4 bases from V and 4 bases from J, the junction contained 7 bases not matched to a gene. The chain's CDR3 is CASSYRGLEGNTIYF. CDR3 sequence (DNA): TGTGCCAGCAGTTACAGGGGACTTGAAGGAAACACCATATATTTT.

V and J are TRBV7-2 and TRBJ2-7; TRBD2 agrees at 16 bases. Germline V gene lookup returns CDR1 SGHTA and CDR2 FQGNSA. This CDR3 has 16 residues. The V and J ends lost 5 bases and 7 bases, in that order; junction bases with no gene match: 8. CDR3 in amino acids: CASSSPGLAGGSEQYF. For the CDR3, the DNA is TGTGCCAGCAGCAGCCCGGGACTAGCGGGAGGGAGTGAGCAGTACTTC.

The V call is TRBV5-6, the J call TRBJ2-7; TRBD2 agrees at 7 bases. CDR1 and CDR2 from the germline V gene are SGHDT and YYEEEE. This CDR3 has 14 amino acids. Trimming at V came to 0 bases and at J to 3 bases, leaving 3 bases not matched to a gene. The CDR3 loop is CASSLDGGSYEQYF. CDR3 DNA: TGTGCCAGCAGCTTGGACGGCGGGAGCTACGAGCAGTACTTC.

The chain is built from TRBV27 and TRBJ2-7; TRBD2 is a possible D gene (5 bases). Trimming removed 5 bases at V and 4 bases at J, with 18 bases between. Germline V gives CDR1 MNHEY, CDR2 SMNVEV (reference sequence). The CDR3 has 15 residues. The CDR3 here is CASSPRGSIGYEQYF. Written as DNA, the CDR3 is TGTGCCAGCAGTCCCCGCGGGTCTATCGGGTACGAGCAGTACTTC.

The V call is TRBV28, the J call TRBJ2-1; 8 positions match TRBD2. This CDR3 spans 16 amino acids. Per germline, CDR1 MDHEN and CDR2 SYDVKM. Germline trimming cut 7 bases from V and 0 bases from J; bases unmatched to any gene: 8. The CDR3 DNA follows: TGTGCCAGCAAGAGACTAGCGTATAACTCCTACAATGAGCAGTTCTTC. Translation gives CASKRLAYNSYNEQFF.

The chain combines TRBV19 with TRBJ2-1, with TRBD2 as a possible D gene (6 bases). CDR1 LNHDA and CDR2 SQIVND come from the germline V gene (reference sequence). The length of the CDR3 is 18 residues. The germline V and J ends were trimmed by 5 bases and 3 bases, with 23 bases remaining between them. Here the CDR3 DNA reads TGTGCCAGTAGTCCAAACCCCGGACTACCTGGGTTCTACAATGAGCAGTTCTTC. Translation: CASSPNPGLPGFYNEQFF.

This clone was seen a handful of times. The V gene is TRBV15, the J gene TRBJ2-3; TRBD2 matches at 9 bases. CDR1 is LNHNV and CDR2 is YYDKDF in the germline V gene (reference sequence). The CDR3 contains 14 residues. Losses at the gene ends were 5 bases for V and 9 bases for J; bases not matched to a gene: 9. CDR3 sequence reads: CATSGAGGPLTQYF. CDR3 DNA sequence: TGTGCCACCAGCGGAGCGGGAGGCCCCCTCACGCAGTATTTT.

CDR3 residues: CASSLSRDRDTEAFF. The CDR3 DNA is TGCGCCAGCAGCTTGAGTCGAGACAGGGACACTGAAGCTTTCTTT. V usage is TRBV5-1 and J usage is TRBJ1-1; 7 bases match TRBD1. V was clipped by 1 base and J by 3 bases; unmatched bases: 6. Germline V gene lookup returns CDR1 SGHRS and CDR2 YFSETQ. The CDR3 contains 15 residues.

The chain links TRBV10-3 to TRBJ1-3; D remains unclear. The CDR3 is 14 residues long. Trimming stripped 4 bases from V and 0 bases from J, with 7 bases between. Germline V gives CDR1 ENHRY, CDR2 SYGVKD. The CDR3 loop reads CAISARNSGNTIYF. CDR3 coding DNA: TGTGCCATCAGTGCCAGGAACTCTGGAAACACCATATATTTT.

This clone appeared a few times. The chain uses TRBV5-1 and TRBJ2-3, with D possibly TRBD1 on 5 matching bases. Germline CDR1 is SGHRS and CDR2 is YFSETQ. Trimming left V 4 bases short and J 1 base short, with 13 bases between. CDR3 length: 15 residues. DNA for the CDR3: TGCGCCAGCAGCCCCGACAGTGGTGGCACAGATACGCAGTATTTT. As protein: CASSPDSGGTDTQYF.

The V gene is TRBV9, the J gene TRBJ2-7, with D perhaps matching TRBD2 (5 bases). V lost 0 bases and J lost 8, with 18 bases in between. The CDR3 runs to 15 residues. The germline V gene encodes CDR1 SGDLS and CDR2 YYNGEE. DNA of the CDR3: TGTGCCAGCAGCGTAGATAACTACCCGACTACGAAGCAGTACTTC. Protein product: CASSVDNYPTTKQYF.

V and J are TRBV11-2 and TRBJ2-7, with D possibly TRBD1 on 5 matching bases. Trimming pared 7 bases from V and 6 bases from J, leaving 19 bases between. The CDR3 totals 14 residues. The germline gives CDR1 SGHAT, CDR2 FQNNGV. In nucleotides, the CDR3 is TGTGCCAGCACAGAACAGGTAGATAGTTCCGAGCAGTACGTC. It yields the protein CASTEQVDSSEQYV.

V gene TRBV28 combines with J gene TRBJ2-3; D gene ambiguous. The V end lost 5 bases, the J end lost 4 bases, and 10 bases lay between the germline ends. This CDR3 spans 13 amino acids. Germline CDR1 is MDHEN and CDR2 is SYDVKM. CDR3 DNA: TGTGCCAGCAGTATCGCGAGCTCAGATACGCAGTATTTT. It codes for CASSIASSDTQYF.

V and J are TRBV3-1 (or the pseudogene TRBV3-2) and TRBJ1-2, with 8 bases aligning to TRBD1. The CDR3 contains 12 residues. The ends lost 7 bases at V and 4 bases at J; junction bases unmatched: 2. The germline CDR1 and CDR2 sequences are LGHDT and YNNKEL (reference sequence). As DNA, the CDR3 is TGTGCCAGCACCGGGACAGGCTATGGCTACACCTTC. Translation gives CASTGTGYGYTF.

The genes are TRBV4-1 and TRBJ2-1; a weak D match, TRBD2 (5 bases). Looked up from germline, CDR1 is MGHRA and CDR2 is YSYEKL. The V and J ends lost 4 bases and 8 bases respectively, with 15 bases between them. CDR3 size: 14 residues. CDR3 in DNA: TGCGCCAGCAGCCGAGTAGCGAGTGGCGATGAGCAGTTCTTC. Protein: CASSRVASGDEQFF.

J is TRBJ1-1 and V is TRBV5-4; 10 bases map to TRBD1. V trimming: 4 bases; J trimming: 2 bases; junction bases outside the gene matches: 8. From germline, CDR1 is SGHNT and CDR2 YYREEE (reference sequence). The CDR3 contains 16 residues. The CDR3 nucleotides are TGTGCCAGCAGCCCGACAGGGGGCGTCCTCAACACTGAAGCTTTCTTT. Translation gives CASSPTGGVLNTEAFF.

This clone was recorded once. The chain has TRBV10-3 and TRBJ1-6; 7 nucleotides match TRBD1. The V gene's germline CDR1 is ENHRY and CDR2 SYGVKD. V shed 3 bases, J shed 9 bases, and the junction held 8 bases outside the gene matches. The CDR3 is 15 amino acids. The DNA for the CDR3 is TGTGCCATCAGTGAACTACAGGGGCGGGGTTCACCCCTCCACTTT. This encodes CAISELQGRGSPLHF.

CDR3: CASLPTGTSQETQYF. The CDR3, as DNA: TGTGCCAGTTTACCGACCGGGACAAGCCAAGAGACCCAGTACTTC. The chain recombines TRBV19 with TRBJ2-5, with D perhaps matching TRBD1 (6 bases). Looked up from germline, CDR1 is LNHDA and CDR2 is SQIVND (reference sequence). V lost 8 bases to trimming and J lost 1 base, with 17 bases between them. The CDR3 consists of 15 residues.

The rearrangement uses TRBV5-4 and TRBJ1-1; 8 positions match TRBD1. CDR1 is SGHNT, CDR2 YYREEE, per germline (reference sequence). The CDR3 length is 13 residues. Unmatched junction bases numbered 1, after V lost 3 bases and J lost 3 bases. The CDR3: CASSSDRDTEAFF. The CDR3 coding sequence is TGTGCCAGCAGCTCGGACAGGGACACTGAAGCTTTCTTT.

This rearrangement joins TRBV29-1 to TRBJ2-4; 8 bases align to TRBD1. There are 13 residues in the CDR3. The ends lost 5 bases at V and 7 bases at J; junction bases unmatched: 7. Germline V gene sequence: CDR1 SQVTM, CDR2 ANQGSEA. The CDR3 DNA reads as TGCAGCGTTTACGGACAGGGCGGGAACATTCAGTACTTC. Its protein product is CSVYGQGGNIQYF.

The chain is built from TRBV7-8 and TRBJ2-1; 9 bases map to TRBD1. J lost 8 bases, V lost 1 base, and 12 bases had no gene match. Germline-derived CDR1 and CDR2 are SGHVS and FQNEAQ. This CDR3 has 17 residues. In DNA form, the CDR3 reads TGTGCCAGCAGCTTAGAAGGGACAGGGTATTTTTCATATGAGCAGTTCTTC. This sequence encodes CASSLEGTGYFSYEQFF.

The genes are TRBV2 and TRBJ1-4, with 8 positions matching TRBD1. Per the germline V gene, CDR1 is SNHLY and CDR2 is FYNNEI. This CDR3 is built from 14 residues. V gave up 3 bases and J gave up 10 bases; unmatched junction bases: 7. The CDR3 loop reads CASSDGTGQGKLFF. In DNA, the CDR3 is TGTGCCAGCAGTGACGGGACAGGTCAGGGAAAACTGTTTTTT.

The DNA of the CDR3 is TGTGCCAGCAGTTCCCTTGACACCGGGGAGCTGTTTTTT. Encoded protein: CASSSLDTGELFF. V gene TRBV27 combines with J gene TRBJ2-2, with no clear D. The germline V gene has CDR1 MNHEY and CDR2 SMNVEV (reference sequence). The V and J ends lost 4 bases and 3 bases respectively, with 6 bases between them. The CDR3 has 13 residues.

The rearrangement uses TRBV30 and TRBJ2-5; maybe TRBD2 (5 bases). CDR3 size: 13 residues. CDR1 and CDR2 (germline): GTSNPN, SVGIG (reference sequence). V was clipped by 8 bases and J by 7 bases, with 20 bases between them. CDR3 protein: CASTGVVEGTQYF. The CDR3 DNA reads TGTGCCAGCACCGGGGTGGTCGAAGGGACCCAGTACTTC. The full variable domain, rest sourced from reference TRBV30 and TRBJ2-5, is SQTIHQWPATLVQPVGSPLSLECTVEGTSNPNLYWYRQAAGRGLQLLFYSVGIGQISSEVPQNLSASRPQDRQFILSSKKLLLSDSGFYLCASTGVVEGTQYFGPGTRLLVL.

This clone turned up a few times. The V gene is TRBV7-2, the J gene TRBJ1-5; 10 bases fit TRBD1. The CDR3 covers 15 residues. V trimming: 2 bases; J trimming: 4 bases; junction bases outside the gene matches: 2. CDR1 is SGHTA, CDR2 FQGNSA, per germline. The CDR3 DNA follows: TGTGCCAGCAGCTTACGGACAGGGGGAAATCAGCCCCAGCATTTT. Its translation is CASSLRTGGNQPQHF. The full variable domain, in which reference TRBV7-2 and TRBJ1-5 provide the parts outside the CDR3, is GAGVSQSPSNKVTEKGKDVELRCDPISGHTALYWYRQSLGQGLEFLIYFQGNSAPDKSGLPSDRFSAERTGGSVSTLTIQRTQQEDSAVYLCASSLRTGGNQPQHFGDGTRLSIL.